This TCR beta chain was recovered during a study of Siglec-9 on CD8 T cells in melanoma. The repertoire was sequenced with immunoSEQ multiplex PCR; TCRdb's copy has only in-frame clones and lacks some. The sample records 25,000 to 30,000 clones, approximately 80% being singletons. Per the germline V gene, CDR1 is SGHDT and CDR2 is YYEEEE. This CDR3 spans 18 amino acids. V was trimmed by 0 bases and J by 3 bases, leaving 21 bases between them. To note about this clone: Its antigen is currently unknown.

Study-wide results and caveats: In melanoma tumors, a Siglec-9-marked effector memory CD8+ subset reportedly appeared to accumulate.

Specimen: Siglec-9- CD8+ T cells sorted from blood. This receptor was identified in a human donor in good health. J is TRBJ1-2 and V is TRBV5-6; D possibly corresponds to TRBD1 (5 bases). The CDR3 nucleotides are TGTGCCAGCAGCTTGGGGCAGGGCGGATTAAAGACCTACTATGGCTACACCTTC. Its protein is CASSLGQGGLKTYYGYTF.